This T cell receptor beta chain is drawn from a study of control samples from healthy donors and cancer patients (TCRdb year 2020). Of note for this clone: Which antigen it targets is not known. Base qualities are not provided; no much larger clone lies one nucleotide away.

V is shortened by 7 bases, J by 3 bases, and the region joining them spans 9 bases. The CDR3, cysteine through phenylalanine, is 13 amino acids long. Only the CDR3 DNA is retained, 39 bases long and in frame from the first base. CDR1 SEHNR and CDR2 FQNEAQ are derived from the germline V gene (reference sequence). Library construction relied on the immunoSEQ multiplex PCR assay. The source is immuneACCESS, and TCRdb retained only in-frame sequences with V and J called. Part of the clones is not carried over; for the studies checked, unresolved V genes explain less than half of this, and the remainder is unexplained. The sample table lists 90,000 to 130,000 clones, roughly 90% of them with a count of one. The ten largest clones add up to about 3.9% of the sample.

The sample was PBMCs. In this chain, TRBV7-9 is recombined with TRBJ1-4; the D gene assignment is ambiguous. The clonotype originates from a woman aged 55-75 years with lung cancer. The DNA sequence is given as TGTGCCAGCACCCCCGATCCTAATGAAAAACTGTTTTTT. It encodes CASTPDPNEKLFF.